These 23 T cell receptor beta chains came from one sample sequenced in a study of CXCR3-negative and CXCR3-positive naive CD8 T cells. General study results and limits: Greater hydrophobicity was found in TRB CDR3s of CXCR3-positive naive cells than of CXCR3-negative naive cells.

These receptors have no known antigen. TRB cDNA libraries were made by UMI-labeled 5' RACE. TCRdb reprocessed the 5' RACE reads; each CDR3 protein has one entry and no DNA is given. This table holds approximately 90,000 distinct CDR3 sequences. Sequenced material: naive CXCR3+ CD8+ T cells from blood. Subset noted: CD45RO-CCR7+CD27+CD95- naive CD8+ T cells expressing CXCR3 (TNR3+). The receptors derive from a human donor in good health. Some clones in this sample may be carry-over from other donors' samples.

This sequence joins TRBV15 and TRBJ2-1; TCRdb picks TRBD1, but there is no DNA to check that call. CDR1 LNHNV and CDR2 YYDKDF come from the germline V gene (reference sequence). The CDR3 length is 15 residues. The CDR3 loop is CATSRPSQGVYWQFF.

The CDR3 is CSVEDSEYEQYF. The chain carries TRBV29-1 and TRBJ2-7. The CDR3 has 12 residues. The V gene's germline CDR1 is SQVTM and CDR2 ANQGSEA.

This chain's CDR3 is CASSLYPGRRSLGEQFF. V usage is TRBV7-6 and J usage is TRBJ2-1; TCRdb's D call of TRBD1 is untestable without DNA. CDR1 SGHVS and CDR2 FNYEAQ come from the germline V gene. CDR3 length: 17 amino acids.

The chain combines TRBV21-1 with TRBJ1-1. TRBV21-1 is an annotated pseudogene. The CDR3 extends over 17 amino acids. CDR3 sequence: CASSEIWHKTLNTEAFF.

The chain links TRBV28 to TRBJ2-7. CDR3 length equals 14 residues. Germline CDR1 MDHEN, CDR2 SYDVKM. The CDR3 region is CASSFQAEVYEQYF.

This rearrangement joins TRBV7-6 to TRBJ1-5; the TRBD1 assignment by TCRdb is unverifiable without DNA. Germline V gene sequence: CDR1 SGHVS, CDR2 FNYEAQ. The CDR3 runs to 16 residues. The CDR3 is CASDRQGSMGNQPQHF.

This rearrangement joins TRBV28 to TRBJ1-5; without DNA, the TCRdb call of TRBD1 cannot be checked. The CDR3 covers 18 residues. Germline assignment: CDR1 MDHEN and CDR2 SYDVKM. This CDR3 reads CASSLFGAETGVSQPQHF.

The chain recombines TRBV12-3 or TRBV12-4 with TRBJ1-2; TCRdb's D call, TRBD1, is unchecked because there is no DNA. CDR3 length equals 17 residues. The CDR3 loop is CASSLKALRTGAHGYTF.

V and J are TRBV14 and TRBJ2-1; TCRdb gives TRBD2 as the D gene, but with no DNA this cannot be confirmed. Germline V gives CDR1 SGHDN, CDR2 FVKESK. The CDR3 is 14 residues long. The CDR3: CASSLAGGMDEQFF.

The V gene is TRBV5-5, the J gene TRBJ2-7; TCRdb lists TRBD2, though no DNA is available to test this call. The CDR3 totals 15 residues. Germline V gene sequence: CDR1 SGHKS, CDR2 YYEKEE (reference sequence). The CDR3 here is CASSSRDFQTYEQYF.

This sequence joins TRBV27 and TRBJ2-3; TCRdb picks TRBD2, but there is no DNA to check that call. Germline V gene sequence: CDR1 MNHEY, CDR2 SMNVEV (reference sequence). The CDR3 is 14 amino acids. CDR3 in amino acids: CASSYGLEADTQYF.

The CDR3 loop is CASNWGTSTDTQYF. The chain employs TRBV6-2 or TRBV6-3 and TRBJ2-3; without DNA, the TCRdb call of TRBD1 cannot be checked. From germline, CDR1 is MNHEY and CDR2 SVGEGT. CDR3 size: 14 residues.

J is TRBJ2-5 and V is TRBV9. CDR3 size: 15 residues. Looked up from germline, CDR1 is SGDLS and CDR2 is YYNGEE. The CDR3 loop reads CASDAIPKYQETQYF.

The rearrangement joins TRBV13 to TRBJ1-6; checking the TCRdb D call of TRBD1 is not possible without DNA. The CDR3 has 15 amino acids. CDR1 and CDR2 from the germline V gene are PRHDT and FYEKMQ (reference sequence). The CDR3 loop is CASSSTTVYNSPLHF.

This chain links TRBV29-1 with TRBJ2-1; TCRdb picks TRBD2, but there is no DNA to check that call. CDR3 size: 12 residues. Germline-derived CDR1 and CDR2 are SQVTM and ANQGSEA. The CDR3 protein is CSAVVALNEQFF.

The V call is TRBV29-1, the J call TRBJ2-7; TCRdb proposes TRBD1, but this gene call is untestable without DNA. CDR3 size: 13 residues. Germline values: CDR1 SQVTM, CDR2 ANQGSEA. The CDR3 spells CSVDGGRGNEQYF.

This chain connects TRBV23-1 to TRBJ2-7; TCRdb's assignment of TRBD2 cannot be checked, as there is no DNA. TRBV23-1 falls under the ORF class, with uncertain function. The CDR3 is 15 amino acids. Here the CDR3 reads CASSQFSGGDYEQYF.

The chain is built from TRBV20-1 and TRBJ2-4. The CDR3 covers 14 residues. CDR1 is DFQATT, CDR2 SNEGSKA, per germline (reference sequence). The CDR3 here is CSARPSETKNIQYF.

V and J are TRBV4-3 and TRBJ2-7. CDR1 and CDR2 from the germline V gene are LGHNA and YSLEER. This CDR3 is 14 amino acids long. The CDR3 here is CASSQDRGWDEQYF.

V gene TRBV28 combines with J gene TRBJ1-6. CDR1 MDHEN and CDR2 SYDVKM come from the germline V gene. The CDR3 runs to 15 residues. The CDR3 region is CASSLYRDYNSPLHF.

CDR3 region: CASSSGLSGRDNEQFF. This chain links TRBV7-7 with TRBJ2-1; TCRdb picks TRBD2, but there is no DNA to check that call. Germline V gene data show CDR1 as SSHAT and CDR2 as FNYEAQ (reference sequence). The CDR3 contains 16 residues.

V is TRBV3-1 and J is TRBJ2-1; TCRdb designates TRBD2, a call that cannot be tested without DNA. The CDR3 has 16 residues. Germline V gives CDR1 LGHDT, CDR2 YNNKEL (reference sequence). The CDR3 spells CASSQGREGPYNEQFF.

The chain's CDR3 is CASSVGGQPTGELFF. The chain uses TRBV9 and TRBJ2-2; no DNA is available, so the TRBD2 call from TCRdb remains unchecked. The germline gives CDR1 SGDLS, CDR2 YYNGEE. This CDR3 is 15 amino acids long. The complete variable domain, with remaining parts taken from reference TRBV9 and TRBJ2-2, reads DSGVTQTPKHLITATGQRVTLRCSPRSGDLSVYWYQQSLDQGLQFLIQYYNGEERAKGNILERFSAQQFPDLHSELNLSSLELGDSALYFCASSVGGQPTGELFFGEGSRLTVL.